This entry describes one T cell receptor beta chain. Its antigen is unknown. One entry per CDR3 protein, called by TCRdb with MiXCR from the 5' RACE reads. The table lists approximately 28,000 distinct CDR3 sequences, roughly 8.6% of them singletons. This sample is part of a study of CD8 T cells in ankylosing spondylitis. Study findings and constraints: A motif of fewer than ten highly homologous TCR beta variants was seen as apparently characteristic of ankylosing spondylitis blood.

Losses at the gene ends were 0 bases for V and 6 bases for J; bases not matched to a gene: 8. The CDR3 spans 16 residues. Looked up from germline, CDR1 is SGHRS and CDR2 is YFSETQ. Sequenced input: blood. The V call is TRBV5-1, the J call TRBJ2-3; 9 bases are shared with TRBD2. The TCR sequence derives from a male donor with ankylosing spondylitis or in good health (not recorded which). The CDR3 DNA follows: TGCGCCAGCAGCTTGGAAAGCGGGAGGTCAGGTGATACGCAGTATTTT. Protein product: CASSLESGRSGDTQYF.